The text below deals with one T cell receptor (beta chain). The CDR3 spans 13 residues. The germline CDR1 and CDR2 sequences are LNHDA and SQIVND (reference sequence). The ends lost 3 bases at V and 5 bases at J; junction bases unmatched: 4. This sample stems from a study of technical replicates of blood from a handful of donors. The assay was immunoSEQ multiplex PCR, and TCRdb's table has in-frame clones only and misses some. The data hold 98,000 or so clones, with around 95% observed a single time. The source is a human donor in good health. Sample: T cells isolated from PBMCs. The chain is built from TRBV19 and TRBJ2-7; 7 positions agree with TRBD1. CDR3 protein: CASSIGTVDEQYF. CDR3 nucleotides: TGTGCCAGTAGTATCGGGACAGTGGACGAGCAGTACTTC.